This entry lists 18 T cell receptor beta chains sequenced from one sample in a study of cytomegalovirus exposure and HLA in healthy donors. The PCR made use of 60 Vbeta and 13 Jbeta primers. Using immunoSEQ multiplex PCR, the repertoire was profiled, and TCRdb retains in-frame clones only, with some absent. The sample holds around 150,000 clones, about 80% seen once. Sequencing input: PBMCs. These receptors were taken from a young man in good health and CMV-seropositive.

This chain links TRBV9 with TRBJ2-5, with 7 bases identical to TRBD2. The ends lost 0 bases at V and 4 bases at J; junction bases unmatched: 6. The germline V gene encodes CDR1 SGDLS and CDR2 YYNGEE. The CDR3 covers 15 residues. CDR3 in amino acids: CASSVGTSGGETQYF. In nucleotides, the CDR3 is TGTGCCAGCAGCGTAGGGACTAGTGGGGGAGAGACCCAGTACTTC. The full variable domain, rest sourced from reference TRBV9 and TRBJ2-5, is DSGVTQTPKHLITATGQRVTLRCSPRSGDLSVYWYQQSLDQGLQFLIQYYNGEERAKGNILERFSAQQFPDLHSELNLSSLELGDSALYFCASSVGTSGGETQYFGPGTRLLVL.

The V call is TRBV7-2, the J call TRBJ1-2; 7 nucleotides align to TRBD1. The CDR3 contains 13 residues. J lost 5 bases, V lost 5 bases, and 5 bases had no gene match. Germline-derived CDR1 and CDR2 are SGHTA and FQGNSA. CDR3 in amino acids: CASSPTGVYGYTF. In DNA form, the CDR3 reads TGTGCCAGCAGCCCTACAGGGGTGTATGGCTACACCTTC.

This chain links TRBV28 with TRBJ2-7, with unresolved D. Trimming removed 5 bases from V and 4 bases from J, with 6 bases in between. Germline CDR1 and CDR2: MDHEN and SYDVKM. This CDR3 is built from 11 residues. This chain's CDR3 is CASSETYEQYF. The DNA for the CDR3 is TGTGCCAGCAGTGAAACTTACGAGCAGTACTTC.

This chain uses TRBV5-1 with TRBJ1-1; 9 bases fit TRBD1. The length of the CDR3 is 16 residues. CDR1 is SGHRS, CDR2 YFSETQ, per germline. Germline trimming cut 4 bases from V and 1 base from J; bases unmatched to any gene: 8. CDR3 sequence: CASSPGTGSSNTEAFF. CDR3 DNA sequence: TGCGCCAGCAGCCCCGGGACAGGGAGTTCGAACACTGAAGCTTTCTTT.

This chain links TRBV4-3 with TRBJ1-2; no clear D. The CDR3 runs to 13 residues. Germline CDR1 LGHNA, CDR2 YSLEER. Trimming cost V 1 base and J 4 bases, with 7 bases left between them. The CDR3 region has the DNA TGCGCCAGCAGCCAAGGGGCCCTCTATGGCTACACCTTC. Translation gives CASSQGALYGYTF.

CDR3 coding DNA: TGTGCCAGCAGTTATAACAGGGGATCCTACGAGCAGTACTTC. Amino acids: CASSYNRGSYEQYF. The V and J genes are TRBV11-2 and TRBJ2-7; 7 nucleotides agree with TRBD1. V lost 6 bases, J lost 1 base, and 6 bases stayed unmatched. CDR1 is SGHAT and CDR2 is FQNNGV in the germline V gene. The CDR3 runs to 14 residues.

The rearrangement uses TRBV19 and TRBJ2-1; D is unresolved. The V gene's germline CDR1 is LNHDA and CDR2 SQIVND (reference sequence). The CDR3 is made up of 12 amino acids. The V end was cut by 3 bases, the J end by 7 bases, with 7 bases between. The CDR3 protein is CASSIYGNEQFF. In DNA form, the CDR3 reads TGTGCCAGTAGTATTTACGGGAATGAGCAGTTCTTC. Based on the CDR3 plus reference TRBV19 and TRBJ2-1, the full variable domain is DGGITQSPKYLFRKEGQNVTLSCEQNLNHDAMYWYRQDPGQGLRLIYYSQIVNDFQKGDIAEGYSVSREKKESFPLTVTSAQKNPTAFYLCASSIYGNEQFFGPGTRLTVL.

This clone appeared a few times. This chain links TRBV27 with TRBJ2-1; 7 nucleotides line up with TRBD1. V lost 5 bases and J lost 9; bases outside the gene matches: 1. Per the germline V gene, CDR1 is MNHEY and CDR2 is SMNVEV (reference sequence). The CDR3 is made up of 11 amino acids. CDR3 in DNA: TGTGCCAGCAGTAGGGACAGTGAGCAGTTCTTC. Translation gives CASSRDSEQFF.

The V and J genes are TRBV18 and TRBJ1-5; D is unclear. Per the germline V gene, CDR1 is KGHSH and CDR2 is LQKENI. Deletions cut 3 bases from V and 4 bases from J, with 7 bases between. The CDR3 runs 13 residues. CDR3 amino acids: CASSPIQNQPQHF. CDR3 nucleotides: TGTGCCAGCTCACCCATACAAAATCAGCCCCAGCATTTT.

The J gene is TRBJ1-4, the V gene TRBV9; TRBD1 aligns across 8 bases. This CDR3 region has 16 residues. V was pared by 0 bases and J by 5 bases, with 6 bases of the junction left unmatched. Per germline, CDR1 SGDLS and CDR2 YYNGEE. CDR3 loop: CASSVAPGQANEKLFF. The CDR3 region has the DNA TGTGCCAGCAGCGTAGCCCCGGGACAGGCAAATGAAAAACTGTTTTTT.

This chain links TRBV5-1 with TRBJ2-6, with no clear D. The germline CDR1 and CDR2 sequences are SGHRS and YFSETQ. The CDR3 totals 16 residues. V was trimmed by 0 bases and J by 0 bases, leaving 7 bases between them. CDR3 DNA: TGCGCCAGCAGCTTGGATCCAGACTCTGGGGCCAACGTCCTGACTTTC. Amino acids: CASSLDPDSGANVLTF.

This clone was detected a few times. This sequence joins TRBV5-4 and TRBJ2-1, with D tentatively TRBD1 (6 bases). The germline V gene has CDR1 SGHNT and CDR2 YYREEE (reference sequence). The V end was cut by 4 bases, the J end by 3 bases, with 20 bases between. The CDR3 runs to 17 residues. This CDR3 is CASSADQGLTFYNEQFF. In nucleotides, the CDR3 is TGTGCCAGCAGCGCGGACCAGGGGTTAACCTTCTACAATGAGCAGTTCTTC.

V gene TRBV5-1 combines with J gene TRBJ1-2, with 8 nucleotides matching TRBD1. Germline CDR1 and CDR2: SGHRS and YFSETQ. The J segment lost 3 bases and the V segment lost 0 bases, leaving 4 bases of the junction unmatched. This CDR3 contains 15 residues. CDR3 protein: CASSLVAGGDYGYTF. DNA of the CDR3: TGCGCCAGCAGCTTGGTCGCAGGGGGCGACTATGGCTACACCTTC.

This rearrangement joins TRBV20-1 to TRBJ1-2; D uncertain. In germline, CDR1 is DFQATT, CDR2 SNEGSKA (reference sequence). The length of the CDR3 is 11 residues. V gave up 6 bases and J gave up 4 bases, with 9 bases separating them. CDR3 protein: CSAVGVYGYTF. The DNA for the CDR3 is TGCAGTGCCGTGGGCGTCTATGGCTACACCTTC.

This chain links TRBV28 with TRBJ1-5; D is unresolved. Germline V gives CDR1 MDHEN, CDR2 SYDVKM. This CDR3 region has 16 residues. With 3 bases removed from V and 1 base from J, the gap between germline ends came to 13 bases. CDR3 loop: CASSLGSGGSNQPQHF. The DNA of the CDR3 is TGTGCCAGCAGTTTGGGTTCTGGCGGGAGCAATCAGCCCCAGCATTTT.

This rearrangement joins TRBV5-1 to TRBJ2-3; no definite D call. From germline, CDR1 is SGHRS and CDR2 YFSETQ. This CDR3 is 13 amino acids long. Trimming stripped 2 bases from V and 1 base from J, with 5 bases between. The CDR3 DNA reads as TGCGCCAGCAGCTTCACAGGCACAGATACGCAGTATTTT. Its protein is CASSFTGTDTQYF.

The rearrangement links TRBV6-4 to TRBJ2-1, with 11 nucleotides matching TRBD2. The CDR3 sequence is 15 residues long. CDR1 is MRHNA and CDR2 is SNTAGT in the germline V gene. With V trimmed by 5 bases and J by 8 bases, 8 bases remained unmatched. The CDR3 DNA follows: TGTGCCAGCAGTACCACTAGCGGGAGTTTGGATGAGCAGTTCTTC. This translates into CASSTTSGSLDEQFF.

V is TRBV5-1 and J is TRBJ2-2, with TRBD2 matching 7 bases. V lost 2 bases, J lost 9 bases, and 16 bases stayed unmatched. The CDR3 is made up of 17 amino acids. CDR1 and CDR2 (germline): SGHRS, YFSETQ. For the CDR3, the DNA is TGCGCCAGCAGCTTCGGAGGCGGTACCGGGGACTACCGGGAGCTGTTTTTT. Protein product: CASSFGGGTGDYRELFF.